The 8 T cell receptor beta chains below come from one sample, sequenced in a study of CD8 T cells in ankylosing spondylitis. General study findings and limits: Ankylosing spondylitis blood seemed to carry a telltale TCR beta motif made of eight or nine highly homologous variants.

TCRdb itself ran the 5' RACE reads through MiXCR, one entry per CDR3 protein. The sample consists of approximately 540,000 distinct CDR3 sequences, roughly an eighth of them appearing once. Their recognized antigens are unknown. Material: blood, either unsorted or a sorted T cell fraction (not recorded which). Receptor source: a male donor with ankylosing spondylitis.

V usage is TRBV27 and J usage is TRBJ2-5; D is possibly TRBD2 (5 bases). CDR1 is MNHEY and CDR2 is SMNVEV in the germline V gene (reference sequence). Trimming took 8 bases from V and 5 from J, leaving 27 bases between them. The length of the CDR3 is 17 residues. CDR3 coding DNA: TGTGCCAGCGACTTAAATGGGAGACTTTCGAGGTTCGAGACCCAGTACTTC. Its protein is CASDLNGRLSRFETQYF.

The chain links TRBV6-2 or TRBV6-3 to TRBJ2-3; 13 bases agree with TRBD2. The germline CDR1 and CDR2 sequences are MNHEY and SVGEGT. J gave up 4 bases and V 6 bases, and 7 bases lay outside the gene matches. CDR3 size: 16 residues. The DNA of the CDR3 is TGTGCCAGCAGCAGGGGACTAGCGGGAAGGTCAGATACGCAGTATTTT. This codes for CASSRGLAGRSDTQYF.

This clonotype was recorded a few times. This chain connects TRBV20-1 to TRBJ1-1; TRBD1 aligns across 8 bases. This CDR3 is 14 amino acids long. CDR1 is DFQATT and CDR2 is SNEGSKA in the germline V gene (reference sequence). V gave up 5 bases and J gave up 4 bases; unmatched junction bases: 9. The CDR3 DNA is TGCAGTGCTCGGAGGAGGACAGGGCTCACTGAAGCTTTCTTT. The encoded protein is CSARRRTGLTEAFF.

Regarding this clonotype: As the CDR3 is not closed by the conserved phenylalanine or tryptophan, this likely results from a read error. The chain employs TRBV12-3 or TRBV12-4 and TRBJ1-1; possibly TRBD1 for D (5 bases). This CDR3 spans 15 amino acids. Trimming removed 6 bases at V and 3 bases at J, with 17 bases between. DNA for the CDR3: TGTGCCAGCAGCCCACTGAACGGCAGGGACACTGAAGCTTTCCTT. This sequence encodes CASSPLNGRDTEAFL.

There are a few counts of this clonotype. The chain recombines TRBV20-1 with TRBJ2-1; 7 bases are a match to TRBD1. The CDR3 totals 15 residues. V lost 4 bases, J lost 0 bases, and 6 bases stayed unmatched. Germline-derived CDR1 and CDR2 are DFQATT and SNEGSKA (reference sequence). The CDR3: CSAKPGQSSYNEQFF. In DNA form, the CDR3 reads TGCAGTGCTAAACCGGGACAGAGCTCCTACAATGAGCAGTTCTTC.

This clonotype was counted a few times. This rearrangement joins TRBV20-1 to TRBJ1-2; weak D call: TRBD1 (6 bases). The ends were cut back, 6 bases at V and 8 bases at J, with 19 bases in the middle. The CDR3 runs to 13 residues. Germline V gives CDR1 DFQATT, CDR2 SNEGSKA (reference sequence). The CDR3 protein is CSAVDSSTGGYTF. As DNA, the CDR3 is TGCAGTGCCGTGGACAGTTCCACGGGAGGCTACACCTTC.

This clonotype was seen ten or more times. The chain recombines TRBV19 with TRBJ2-1, with D hard to call. The CDR3 consists of 12 residues. Looked up from germline, CDR1 is LNHDA and CDR2 is SQIVND (reference sequence). V lost 2 bases to trimming and J lost 4 bases, with 3 bases between them. The CDR3 nucleotides are TGTGCCAGTAGTATACAGTACAATGAGCAGTTCTTC. As protein: CASSIQYNEQFF.

This sequence joins TRBV11-2 and TRBJ2-5; 7 bases are a match to TRBD2. The CDR3 totals 15 residues. After removal of 2 bases from V and 2 bases from J, the junction contained 5 bases not matched to a gene. Per the germline V gene, CDR1 is SGHAT and CDR2 is FQNNGV. Written as DNA, the CDR3 is TGTGCCAGCAGCTTAAAAGGGACTAATCAAGAGACCCAGTACTTC. The encoded protein is CASSLKGTNQETQYF.